A single sample is the source of the 21 T cell receptor beta chains below, sequenced in a study of blood T cell repertoires in COVID-19. Clones were read by immunoSEQ multiplex PCR, and TCRdb kept only the in-frame ones, dropping some. The data show 200,000 or so clones, roughly 83% seen once. Sequenced material: PBMCs or T cells enriched from blood (not recorded which). These receptors came from a woman aged 40-49 years with acute COVID-19.

This clone was observed a few times. The chain joins TRBV5-1 to TRBJ2-1; 9 bases align to TRBD2. CDR3 length: 16 residues. Germline V gives CDR1 SGHRS, CDR2 YFSETQ. The ends lost 0 bases at V and 8 bases at J; junction bases unmatched: 9. CDR3 bases: TGCGCCAGCAGCTTGGCCGGTGCGGGAGGGTCGGATGAGCAGTTCTTC. It is translated as CASSLAGAGGSDEQFF.

The chain combines TRBV18 with TRBJ1-1, with 7 positions matching TRBD1. The CDR3 length is 14 residues. Germline lookup yields CDR1 KGHSH and CDR2 LQKENI. V lost 4 bases to trimming and J lost 0 bases; unmatched junction nucleotides: 2. This chain's CDR3 is CASSLGQLNTEAFF. DNA of the CDR3: TGTGCCAGCTCACTGGGACAGTTGAACACTGAAGCTTTCTTT.

The chain has TRBV5-1 and TRBJ2-3; a weak D match, TRBD2 (5 bases). V was cut by 4 bases and J by 0 bases, with 12 bases left in between. This CDR3 contains 15 residues. CDR1 SGHRS and CDR2 YFSETQ come from the germline V gene. This CDR3 is CASSLAGVSTDTQYF. CDR3 nucleotides: TGCGCCAGCAGCCTGGCCGGGGTGAGCACAGATACGCAGTATTTT.

The chain combines TRBV5-1 with TRBJ1-1; 8 nucleotides agree with TRBD1. The CDR3 contains 16 residues. The germline V gene encodes CDR1 SGHRS and CDR2 YFSETQ. V dropped 4 bases and J dropped 1; count of bases not matched to a gene: 9. The CDR3 spells CASSPQLTGANTEAFF. CDR3 DNA: TGCGCCAGCAGCCCGCAGTTGACAGGGGCGAACACTGAAGCTTTCTTT.

This clone was seen just once. The chain recombines TRBV4-1 with TRBJ2-1; 7 bases are a match to TRBD2. This CDR3 has 16 amino acids. Germline CDR1 reads MGHRA; CDR2 reads YSYEKL. V shed 1 base and J 4 bases; nucleotides not matched to a gene: 7. In nucleotides, the CDR3 is TGCGCCAGCAGCCAAGGGCGGGGAGGGGCTTACAATGAGCAGTTCTTC. Translation: CASSQGRGGAYNEQFF.

Only a few counts were recorded for this clone. This specimen includes other DNA sequences encoding the same CDR3. This chain joins TRBV27 and TRBJ2-7, with 7 positions matching TRBD1. Germline V lookup: CDR1 MNHEY, CDR2 SMNVEV (reference sequence). The J segment lost 2 bases and the V segment lost 0 bases, leaving 1 base of the junction unmatched. The CDR3 totals 14 residues. The CDR3 here is CASSLSQGTYEQYF. CDR3 DNA: TGTGCCAGCAGTTTATCACAGGGGACCTACGAGCAGTACTTC.

This clone was seen a single time. The gene calls are TRBV15 and TRBJ2-7; the D gene is possibly TRBD2 (6 bases). CDR1 and CDR2 (germline): LNHNV, YYDKDF (reference sequence). The CDR3 is made up of 17 amino acids. V was clipped by 2 bases and J by 0 bases, with 17 bases between them. The CDR3 DNA reads as TGTGCCACCAGCAGAAAACCCTCGGGGGTCGGCTCCTACGAGCAGTACTTC. Translated: CATSRKPSGVGSYEQYF.

V and J are TRBV6-5 and TRBJ2-7; 7 bases match TRBD2. This CDR3 has 14 amino acids. V lost 5 bases, J lost 3 bases, and 7 bases stayed unmatched. Germline V CDR1 and CDR2: MNHEY, SVGAGI. The CDR3 loop reads CASSTGGGNYEQYF. DNA for the CDR3: TGTGCCAGCAGTACAGGCGGGGGTAACTACGAGCAGTACTTC.

Here the CDR3 reads CASSRASDTGELFF. The CDR3, as DNA: TGTGCCAGCAGCAGAGCCTCGGACACCGGGGAGCTGTTTTTT. The chain is built from TRBV5-6 and TRBJ2-2; D gene uncertain. CDR3 size: 14 residues. Trimming pared 4 bases from V and 3 bases from J, leaving 10 bases between. CDR1 SGHDT and CDR2 YYEEEE come from the germline V gene.

This chain uses TRBV6-1 with TRBJ2-1, with D perhaps matching TRBD2 (5 bases). Germline CDR1 reads MNHNS; CDR2 reads SASEGT. The V and J ends lost 1 base and 0 bases respectively, with 7 bases between them. This CDR3 is 15 amino acids long. CDR3 amino acids: CASSEVAGSYNEQFF. The DNA of the CDR3 is TGTGCCAGCAGTGAAGTTGCGGGCTCCTACAATGAGCAGTTCTTC.

The count of this clone is one. The chain combines TRBV29-1 with TRBJ2-2; a possible D gene is TRBD2 (5 bases). Trimming took 3 bases from V and 5 from J, leaving 13 bases between them. Germline lookup yields CDR1 SQVTM and CDR2 ANQGSEA. This CDR3 has 14 residues. Written as DNA, the CDR3 is TGCAGCGTTGAGAGGGATCCGAGGACCGGGGAGCTGTTTTTT. It is translated as CSVERDPRTGELFF.

V and J are TRBV7-9 and TRBJ2-1, with TRBD2 as a possible D gene (6 bases). There are 15 residues in the CDR3. V gave up 7 bases and J gave up 9 bases, with 22 bases separating them. Per the germline V gene, CDR1 is SEHNR and CDR2 is FQNEAQ (reference sequence). DNA of the CDR3: TGTGCCAGCACCAAGTTTCTAGCGCCAACGGGTGAGCAGTTCTTC. Protein: CASTKFLAPTGEQFF.

The chain combines TRBV14 with TRBJ2-1; 11 nucleotides align to TRBD2. The J segment lost 4 bases and the V segment lost 3 bases, leaving 2 bases of the junction unmatched. CDR1 SGHDN and CDR2 FVKESK come from the germline V gene. This CDR3 is built from 15 residues. The chain's CDR3 is CASSQGLAVYNEQFF. The DNA of the CDR3 is TGTGCCAGCAGCCAGGGACTAGCGGTATACAATGAGCAGTTCTTC.

The chain joins TRBV15 to TRBJ1-6; 7 bases agree with TRBD1. The V gene's germline CDR1 is LNHNV and CDR2 YYDKDF (reference sequence). J lost 2 bases, V lost 5 bases, and 21 bases had no gene match. There are 21 residues in the CDR3. The CDR3 here is CATSARKGGRDLAPYNSPLHF. CDR3 bases: TGTGCCACCAGCGCTCGAAAAGGGGGCAGGGACCTTGCGCCCTATAATTCACCCCTCCACTTT.

V gene TRBV30 combines with J gene TRBJ2-2; D gene unclear. Germline CDR1 and CDR2: GTSNPN and SVGIG (reference sequence). CDR3 length equals 13 residues. The V gene lost 4 bases and the J gene lost 1 base, with 7 bases spanning the gap. In nucleotides, the CDR3 is TGTGCCTGGACCCGAGGGAACACCGGGGAGCTGTTTTTT. As protein: CAWTRGNTGELFF.

The rearrangement joins TRBV28 to TRBJ1-2; D gene uncertain. V was shortened by 7 bases and J by 7 bases, with 28 bases between the two germline ends. The CDR3 is made up of 17 amino acids. The germline gives CDR1 MDHEN, CDR2 SYDVKM. CDR3 residues: CASTFGAVIGGLGGYTF. The CDR3 DNA is TGTGCCAGCACTTTTGGTGCGGTGATCGGAGGCTTAGGTGGCTACACCTTC.

The V gene is TRBV15, the J gene TRBJ1-5; 7 bases align to TRBD1. The CDR3 is made up of 14 amino acids. With V trimmed by 2 bases and J by 5 bases, 3 bases remained unmatched. Germline V gene lookup returns CDR1 LNHNV and CDR2 YYDKDF (reference sequence). The CDR3 loop is CATSRQGEYQPQHF. CDR3 sequence (DNA): TGTGCCACCAGCAGACAGGGGGAATATCAGCCCCAGCATTTT.

The chain employs TRBV23-1 and TRBJ1-5, with 7 positions matching TRBD1. TRBV23-1 is sorted into the ORF group, with uncertain function. V trimming: 6 bases; J trimming: 5 bases; junction bases outside the gene matches: 7. The CDR3 sequence is 14 residues long. The DNA of the CDR3 is TGCGCCAGCAGACCCGAGGGGGCCGATCAGCCCCAGCATTTT. It translates to CASRPEGADQPQHF.

In this sample, this clone turned up a few times. The V call is TRBV21-1, the J call TRBJ1-6. TRBV21-1 is an annotated pseudogene. The CDR3 is 17 amino acids. CDR3 sequence: CASSVVKGSSYNSPLHF. The DNA for the CDR3 is TGTGCCAGCAGCGTCGTGAAAGGGAGCTCCTATAATTCACCCCTCCACTTT.

The CDR3 loop reads CASSTRGRGNSPLHF. CDR3 nucleotides: TGTGCCAGCAGTACCCGGGGCAGGGGTAATTCACCCCTCCACTTT. The rearrangement joins TRBV28 to TRBJ1-6, with D possibly matching TRBD1 (6 bases). The CDR3 sequence is 15 residues long. The V end lost 5 bases, the J end lost 6 bases, and 14 bases lay between the germline ends. Germline V gene sequence: CDR1 MDHEN, CDR2 SYDVKM.

This clone was seen only a few times. V is TRBV6-1 and J is TRBJ2-7; 7 bases match TRBD2. The CDR3 runs 20 residues. V gave up 2 bases and J gave up 6 bases; unmatched junction bases: 25. The germline gives CDR1 MNHNS, CDR2 SASEGT. The DNA of the CDR3 is TGTGCCAGCAGTGAATCGTGGGGGAGGGTTATATCCCCTTGGGCGAGCGAGCAGTACTTC. Protein product: CASSESWGRVISPWASEQYF.